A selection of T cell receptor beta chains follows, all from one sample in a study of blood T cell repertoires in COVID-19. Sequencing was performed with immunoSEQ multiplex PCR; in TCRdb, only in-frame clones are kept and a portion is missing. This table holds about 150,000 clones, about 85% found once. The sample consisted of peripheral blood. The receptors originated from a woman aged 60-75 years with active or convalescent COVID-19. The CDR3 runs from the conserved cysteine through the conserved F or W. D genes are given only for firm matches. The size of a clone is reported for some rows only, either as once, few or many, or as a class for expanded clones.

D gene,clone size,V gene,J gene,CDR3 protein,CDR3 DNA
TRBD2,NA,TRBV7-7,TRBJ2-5,CASSQGLAGTQETQYF,TGTGCTAGCAGCCAGGGACTAGCGGGGACCCAAGAGACCCAGTACTTC
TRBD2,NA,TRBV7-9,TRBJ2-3,CASSGGADTQYF,TGTGCCAGCAGCGGGGGGGCAGATACGCAGTATTTT
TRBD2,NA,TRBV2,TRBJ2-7,CASRPLAESSYEQYF,TGTGCCAGCAGACCACTAGCGGAGAGCTCCTACGAGCAGTACTTC
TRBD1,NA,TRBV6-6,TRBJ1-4,CASSYPGQGNEKLFF,TGTGCCAGCAGTTACCCCGGACAGGGGAATGAAAAACTGTTTTTT
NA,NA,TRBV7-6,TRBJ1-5,CASPRGGGNQPQHF,TGTGCCAGCCCGCGGGGGGGTGGCAATCAGCCCCAGCATTTT
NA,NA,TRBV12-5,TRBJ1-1,CASGSVTDTEAFF,TGTGCTAGTGGCAGCGTAACGGACACTGAAGCTTTCTTT
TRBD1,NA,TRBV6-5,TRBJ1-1,CASSRDRRGLTEAFF,TGTGCCAGCAGTCGGGACAGAAGGGGACTCACTGAAGCTTTCTTT
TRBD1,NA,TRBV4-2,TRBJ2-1,CASRLALSPGQGDNEQFF,TGTGCCAGCAGACTCGCTCTCTCACCGGGACAGGGGGACAATGAGCAGTTCTTC
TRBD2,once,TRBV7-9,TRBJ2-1,CASSLEFGLAESSYNEQFF,TGTGCCAGCAGCTTAGAATTTGGACTAGCCGAGAGCTCCTACAATGAGCAGTTCTTC
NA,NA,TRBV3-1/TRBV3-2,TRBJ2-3,CASSLGALLTDTQYF,TGTGCCAGCAGCCTGGGGGCCTTGTTAACAGATACGCAGTATTTT
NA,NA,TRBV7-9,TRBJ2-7,CASSPGQSHYEQYF,TGTGCCAGCAGCCCCGGACAATCTCACTACGAGCAGTACTTC
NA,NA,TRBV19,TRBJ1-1,CASSIARGNTEAFF,TGTGCCAGTAGTATAGCTAGGGGGAACACTGAAGCTTTCTTT
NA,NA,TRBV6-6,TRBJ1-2,CASSLSRSHGYTF,TGTGCCAGCAGCCTCTCGAGATCGCATGGCTACACCTTC
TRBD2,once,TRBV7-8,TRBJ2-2,CASSWRGEFTGELFF,TGTGCCAGCAGCTGGCGGGGGGAATTCACCGGGGAGCTGTTTTTT
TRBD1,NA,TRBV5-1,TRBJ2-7,CASSLAWTGGGLSYEQYF,TGCGCCAGCAGCTTGGCCTGGACAGGGGGCGGTTTATCCTACGAGCAGTACTTC
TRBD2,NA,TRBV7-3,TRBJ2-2,CASSLTIAGGLNTGELFF,TGTGCCAGCAGCTTAACGATCGCGGGGGGCTTGAACACCGGGGAGCTGTTTTTT
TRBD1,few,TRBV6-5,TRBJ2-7,CASRPTGTGGYEQYF,TGTGCCAGCAGACCGACCGGGACAGGGGGCTACGAGCAGTACTTC
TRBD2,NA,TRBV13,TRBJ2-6,CASSREGPGGEANVLTF,TGTGCCAGCAGCAGGGAGGGGCCCGGGGGGGAGGCCAACGTCCTGACTTTC
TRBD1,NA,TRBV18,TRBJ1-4,CASSPQPPGQGNEKLFF,TGTGCCAGCTCACCTCAGCCCCCGGGACAGGGTAATGAAAAACTGTTTTTT
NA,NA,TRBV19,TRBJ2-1,CASSMEGGPSYNEQFF,TGTGCCAGTAGTATGGAGGGGGGGCCCTCCTACAATGAGCAGTTCTTC
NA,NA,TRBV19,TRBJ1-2,CASTKGQSNYGYTF,TGTGCCAGTACCAAGGGGCAGTCTAACTATGGCTACACCTTC
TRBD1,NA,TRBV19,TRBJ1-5,CASSMTGNQPQHF,TGTGCCAGTAGTATGACAGGGAATCAGCCCCAGCATTTT
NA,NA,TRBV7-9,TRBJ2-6,CASATNSKGTNVLTF,TGTGCCAGCGCCACGAATTCCAAGGGGACCAACGTCCTGACTTTC
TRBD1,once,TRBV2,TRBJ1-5,CASSADREQPQHF,TGTGCCAGCAGTGCGGACAGGGAGCAGCCCCAGCATTTT
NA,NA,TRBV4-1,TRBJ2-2,CASSQLWQGLTGELFF,TGCGCCAGCAGCCAACTCTGGCAGGGCCTCACCGGGGAGCTGTTTTTT
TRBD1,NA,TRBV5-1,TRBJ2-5,CASSPDRGGETQYF,TGCGCCAGCAGCCCGGACAGGGGTGGAGAGACCCAGTACTTC
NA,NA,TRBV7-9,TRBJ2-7,CASSRIAEISEQYF,TGTGCCAGCAGCCGAATAGCGGAAATTTCGGAGCAGTACTTC
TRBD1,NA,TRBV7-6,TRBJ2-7,CASSPRPGTGTVTYEQYF,TGTGCCAGCAGCCCCCGTCCCGGGACAGGGACGGTAACCTACGAGCAGTACTTC
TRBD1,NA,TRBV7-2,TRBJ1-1,CASSFLQGAMNTEAFF,TGTGCCAGCAGCTTCTTACAGGGGGCTATGAACACTGAAGCTTTCTTT
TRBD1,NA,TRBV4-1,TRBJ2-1,CASSQVAPRRDSEQFF,TGCGCCAGCAGCCAAGTAGCACCAAGACGGGACAGTGAGCAGTTCTTC
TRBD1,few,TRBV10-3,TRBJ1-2,CAISERGQISNYGYTF,TGTGCCATCAGTGAGAGGGGACAGATCTCTAACTATGGCTACACCTTC
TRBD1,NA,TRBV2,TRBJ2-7,CASSDRGQYYEQYF,TGTGCCAGCAGTGATAGGGGACAGTACTACGAGCAGTACTTC
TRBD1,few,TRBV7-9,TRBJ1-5,CASSSEGQTVHQPQHF,TGTGCCAGCAGCTCAGAGGGACAGACGGTGCATCAGCCCCAGCATTTT
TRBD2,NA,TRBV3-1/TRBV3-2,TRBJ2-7,CASSQDGTSGYEQYF,TGTGCCAGCAGCCAAGATGGGACTAGTGGGTACGAGCAGTACTTC
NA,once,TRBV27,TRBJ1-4,CASSSLGEAALEKLFF,TGTGCCAGCAGTTCTTTGGGAGAGGCGGCTTTGGAAAAACTGTTTTTT
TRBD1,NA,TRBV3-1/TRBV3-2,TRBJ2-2,CASRGQGASGELFF,TGTGCCAGCCGAGGCCAGGGGGCCTCCGGGGAGCTGTTTTTT
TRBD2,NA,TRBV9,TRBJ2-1,CASSVGPSNSGGYNEQFF,TGTGCCAGCAGCGTAGGACCTAGCAACAGCGGGGGGTACAATGAGCAGTTCTTC
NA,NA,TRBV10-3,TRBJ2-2,CAISESGAPTTGELFF,TGTGCCATCAGTGAATCAGGGGCACCGACCACCGGGGAGCTGTTTTTT
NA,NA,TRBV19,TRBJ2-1,CASSNGGAPYNEQFF,TGTGCCAGTAGTAATGGGGGGGCCCCCTACAATGAGCAGTTCTTC